A single sample gave rise to the 18 T cell receptor beta chains below, sequenced in a study of cytomegalovirus exposure and HLA in healthy donors. The table came from immunoSEQ multiplex PCR; TCRdb's copy has only in-frame clones and leaves some out. The sample includes 200,000 to 250,000 clones, about 90% of them seen just once. Sequenced: PBMCs. All receptors derive from a man between 18 and 29 years old in good health and CMV-seropositive.

J is TRBJ1-2 and V is TRBV7-8; D is undetermined. Looked up from germline, CDR1 is SGHVS and CDR2 is FQNEAQ. CDR3 length equals 16 residues. V dropped 1 base and J dropped 3 bases, with 15 bases sitting between them. CDR3 protein: CASSLGRWGEDYGYTF. Written as DNA, the CDR3 is TGTGCCAGCAGCTTAGGCCGATGGGGAGAAGACTATGGCTACACCTTC.

This chain links TRBV9 with TRBJ1-1; perhaps TRBD1 as D (5 bases). Trimming left V 0 bases short and J 6 bases short, with 15 bases between. Germline CDR1 SGDLS, CDR2 YYNGEE. The CDR3 contains 15 residues. DNA of the CDR3: TGTGCCAGCAGCGTAGGAGGGACGGCGGGCTCTGAAGCTTTCTTT. Its translation: CASSVGGTAGSEAFF.

This rearrangement joins TRBV18 to TRBJ2-1; tentative D call: TRBD2 (6 bases). The germline V gene has CDR1 KGHSH and CDR2 LQKENI. The V gene lost 3 bases and the J gene lost 10 bases, with 10 bases spanning the gap. The CDR3 loop spans 12 amino acids. The CDR3 region is CASSPAGREQFF. DNA of the CDR3: TGTGCCAGCTCACCGGCGGGGCGCGAGCAGTTCTTC.

The genes are TRBV9 and TRBJ2-7, with D possibly being TRBD1 (6 bases). Per the germline V gene, CDR1 is SGDLS and CDR2 is YYNGEE. This CDR3 contains 15 residues. Trimming took 3 bases from V and 5 from J, leaving 18 bases between them. CDR3 sequence (DNA): TGTGCCAGCAGCGCCTGGGACACTCCTTTCGACGAGCAGTACTTC. As protein: CASSAWDTPFDEQYF. Complete variable domain (other parts from reference TRBV9 and TRBJ2-7): DSGVTQTPKHLITATGQRVTLRCSPRSGDLSVYWYQQSLDQGLQFLIQYYNGEERAKGNILERFSAQQFPDLHSELNLSSLELGDSALYFCASSAWDTPFDEQYFGPGTRLTVT.

The V call is TRBV9, the J call TRBJ2-7, with D perhaps assigned TRBD1 or TRBD2 (7 bases each). Trimming shortened V by 4 bases and J by 7 bases, and 18 bases separated the two germline ends. Per the germline V gene, CDR1 is SGDLS and CDR2 is YYNGEE. The CDR3 extends over 14 amino acids. The CDR3 bases are TGTGCCAGCAGCCAGAGCGGGACCAGGGGGGAGCAGTACTTC. It is translated as CASSQSGTRGEQYF.

In its sample, this clone was seen once. For the CDR3, the DNA is TGCAGCGTTGAACCTGTCGGGAGCCTGTACTTC. It yields the protein CSVEPVGSLYF. This sequence joins TRBV29-1 and TRBJ2-7; weak D call: TRBD2 (6 bases). Germline CDR1 SQVTM, CDR2 ANQGSEA. CDR3 length equals 11 residues. Trimming removed 2 bases from V and 12 bases from J, with 14 bases in between.

J is TRBJ2-5 and V is TRBV28; TRBD2 agrees at 13 bases. The V gene's germline CDR1 is MDHEN and CDR2 SYDVKM. This CDR3 spans 17 amino acids. J was trimmed by 4 bases and V by 5 bases; bases with no gene match: 10. Written as DNA, the CDR3 is TGTGCCAGCAGTCCTCGGACTAGCGGGAGTATTTTAGAGACCCAGTACTTC. As protein: CASSPRTSGSILETQYF.

The chain has TRBV2 and TRBJ1-5; D is perhaps TRBD1 (5 bases). The CDR3 loop spans 13 amino acids. The germline gives CDR1 SNHLY, CDR2 FYNNEI. With 2 bases removed from V and 9 bases from J, the gap between germline ends came to 11 bases. Here the CDR3 reads CASSELGVSPQHF. The CDR3, as DNA: TGTGCCAGCAGTGAATTAGGGGTCTCGCCCCAGCATTTT. The variable domain in full, completed from reference TRBV2 and TRBJ1-5, reads EPEVTQTPSHQVTQMGQEVILRCVPISNHLYFYWYRQILGQKVEFLVSFYNNEISEKSEIFDDQFSVERPDGSNFTLKIRSTKLEDSAMYFCASSELGVSPQHFGDGTRLSIL.

The chain joins TRBV6-5 to TRBJ2-7, with TRBD2 identical over 8 bases. Unmatched junction bases numbered 7, after V lost 2 bases and J lost 1 base. CDR3 length equals 16 residues. The germline V gene encodes CDR1 MNHEY and CDR2 SVGAGI. CDR3 sequence (DNA): TGTGCCAGCAGTTACGAAGCTAGCGGGCCGTCCTACGAGCAGTACTTC. Encoded protein: CASSYEASGPSYEQYF.

The chain couples TRBV5-1 to TRBJ2-5; tentatively, D is TRBD1 (6 bases). With 1 base removed from V and 4 bases from J, the gap between germline ends came to 14 bases. This CDR3 has 15 amino acids. Per the germline V gene, CDR1 is SGHRS and CDR2 is YFSETQ. DNA for the CDR3: TGCGCCAGCAGCTTGCTGGGGGCGCTCGCAGAGACCCAGTACTTC. Translation gives CASSLLGALAETQYF.

The rearrangement links TRBV4-1 to TRBJ1-2; no reliable D call. Trimming stripped 1 base from V and 6 bases from J, with 15 bases between. CDR3 length: 15 amino acids. Germline-derived CDR1 and CDR2 are MGHRA and YSYEKL. CDR3 coding DNA: TGCGCCAGCAGCCAAGTGGGAGGCGTCCGCGATGGCTACACCTTC. It yields the protein CASSQVGGVRDGYTF.

V usage is TRBV30 and J usage is TRBJ1-3; no definite D call. Germline CDR1 reads GTSNPN; CDR2 reads SVGIG (reference sequence). The CDR3 length is 13 residues. The V gene lost 1 base and the J gene lost 0 bases, with 4 bases spanning the gap. The DNA for the CDR3 is TGTGCCTGGAGTGGGCTCTCTGGAAACACCATATATTTT. Translation gives CAWSGLSGNTIYF.

The chain employs TRBV7-2 and TRBJ1-2; 10 nucleotides agree with TRBD1. The CDR3 totals 15 residues. CDR1 is SGHTA and CDR2 is FQGNSA in the germline V gene. J gave up 6 bases and V 5 bases, and 9 bases lay outside the gene matches. DNA for the CDR3: TGTGCCAGCAGCCCTCGGGGACAGGGGAGGAATGGCTACACCTTC. This sequence encodes CASSPRGQGRNGYTF.

The chain is built from TRBV4-1 and TRBJ1-3; D is possibly TRBD1 (6 bases). The V end lost 1 base, the J end lost 4 bases, and 11 bases lay between the germline ends. The CDR3 loop spans 15 amino acids. Per the germline V gene, CDR1 is MGHRA and CDR2 is YSYEKL. CDR3: CASSQGTVLGNTIYF. Here the CDR3 DNA reads TGCGCCAGCAGCCAAGGGACAGTCTTGGGAAACACCATATATTTT.

The chain has TRBV7-2 and TRBJ2-3; D might be TRBD1 or TRBD2, each matching 5 bases. Germline CDR1 SGHTA, CDR2 FQGNSA. This CDR3 region has 15 residues. The V end was cut by 5 bases, the J end by 0 bases, with 12 bases between. The CDR3 sequence: CASSRWGSSTDTQYF. Written as DNA, the CDR3 is TGTGCCAGCAGCCGTTGGGGGTCTAGCACAGATACGCAGTATTTT. Supplemented by reference TRBV7-2 and TRBJ2-3, the full variable domain reads GAGVSQSPSNKVTEKGKDVELRCDPISGHTALYWYRQSLGQGLEFLIYFQGNSAPDKSGLPSDRFSAERTGGSVSTLTIQRTQQEDSAVYLCASSRWGSSTDTQYFGPGTRLTVL.

The chain joins TRBV4-1 to TRBJ2-2; 7 positions agree with TRBD2. Germline V gene lookup returns CDR1 MGHRA and CDR2 YSYEKL. V was pared by 3 bases and J by 1 base, with 11 bases of the junction left unmatched. The CDR3 runs 18 residues. This chain's CDR3 is CASSHSSGTIRNTGELFF. The CDR3 nucleotides read TGCGCCAGCAGCCATTCCAGCGGGACTATCCGGAACACCGGGGAGCTGTTTTTT.

The chain links TRBV10-3 to TRBJ2-7, with TRBD2 identical over 8 bases. The germline V gene encodes CDR1 ENHRY and CDR2 SYGVKD. The CDR3 is 13 amino acids. J lost 3 bases, V lost 10 bases, and 8 bases had no gene match. CDR3 bases: TGTGCCACCAGCGGGAGTGGGAACTACGAGCAGTACTTC. Translated: CATSGSGNYEQYF.

The chain links TRBV28 to TRBJ1-2; D might be TRBD1 (6 bases). Trimming left V 6 bases short and J 1 base short, with 15 bases between. The CDR3 contains 15 residues. The germline V gene encodes CDR1 MDHEN and CDR2 SYDVKM. The CDR3 bases are TGTGCCAGCAGCGCCGGGGGGGCTAGTAACTATGGCTACACCTTC. Amino acids: CASSAGGASNYGYTF.